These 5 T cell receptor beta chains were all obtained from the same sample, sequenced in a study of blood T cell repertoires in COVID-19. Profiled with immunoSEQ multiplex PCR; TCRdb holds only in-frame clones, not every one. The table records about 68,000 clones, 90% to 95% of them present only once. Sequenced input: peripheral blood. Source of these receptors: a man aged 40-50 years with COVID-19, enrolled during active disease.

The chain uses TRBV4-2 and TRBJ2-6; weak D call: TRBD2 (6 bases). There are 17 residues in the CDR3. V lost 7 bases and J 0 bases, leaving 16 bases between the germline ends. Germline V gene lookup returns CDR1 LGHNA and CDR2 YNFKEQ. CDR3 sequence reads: CASTLEPGGSGANVLTF. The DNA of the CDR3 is TGTGCCAGCACCCTCGAACCCGGGGGCTCTGGGGCCAACGTCCTGACTTTC.

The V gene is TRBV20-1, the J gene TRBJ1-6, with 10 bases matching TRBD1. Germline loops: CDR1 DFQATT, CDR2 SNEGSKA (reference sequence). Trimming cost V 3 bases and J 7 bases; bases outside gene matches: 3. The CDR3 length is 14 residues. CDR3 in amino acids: CSASLGQGNSPLHF. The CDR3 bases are TGCAGTGCTAGTCTGGGACAGGGGAATTCACCCCTCCACTTT.

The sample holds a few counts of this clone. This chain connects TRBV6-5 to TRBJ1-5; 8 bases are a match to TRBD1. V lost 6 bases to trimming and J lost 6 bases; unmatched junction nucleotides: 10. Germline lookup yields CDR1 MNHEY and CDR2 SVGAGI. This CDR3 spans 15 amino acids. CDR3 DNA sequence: TGTGCCAGCAGAACCGGGACAGGTAGCTCTCAGCCCCAGCATTTT. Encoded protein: CASRTGTGSSQPQHF.

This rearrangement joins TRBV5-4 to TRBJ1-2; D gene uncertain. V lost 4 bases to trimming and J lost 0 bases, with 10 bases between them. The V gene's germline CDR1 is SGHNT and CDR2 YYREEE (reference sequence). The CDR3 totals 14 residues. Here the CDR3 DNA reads TGTGCCAGCAGCCGGGAGGGTTCTAACTATGGCTACACCTTC. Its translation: CASSREGSNYGYTF.

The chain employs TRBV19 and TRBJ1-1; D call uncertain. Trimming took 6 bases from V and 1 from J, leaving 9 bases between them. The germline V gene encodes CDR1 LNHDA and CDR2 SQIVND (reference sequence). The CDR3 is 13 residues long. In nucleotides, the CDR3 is TGTGCCAGTAGCCCAGTTTCGAACACTGAAGCTTTCTTT. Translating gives CASSPVSNTEAFF.